This TCR beta chain is from a study of T cell changes during pregnancy in multiple sclerosis (dated by TCRdb to about 2019). Regarding the study in general: In women with multiple sclerosis, the researchers looked at how the T cell repertoire shifted as pregnancy progressed.

Details on this clone: Its cognate antigen has yet to be identified. Per-base quality was not reported, and no clone a single base away is much larger than it.

To prepare the library, the immunoSEQ multiplex PCR assay was applied. The immuneACCESS repertoire file appears here via TCRdb, limited to in-frame rearrangements. These files lack a portion of the clones; in checked studies, under half of the deficit traces to unresolved V genes, and the cause of the others is not known. The sample table shows 35,000 to 50,000 clones, and 90% are seen once. The top ten constitute about 7% of the sample. The germline V gene (reference sequence) sets CDR1 to LNHDA and CDR2 to SQIVND. Trimming takes 3 bases from V and 4 bases from J, and the germline ends sit 12 bases apart. The CDR3 contains 14 residues, cysteine and phenylalanine counted. The read is trimmed to its CDR3 DNA, 42 bases read in frame from base 1.

The receptor chain draws on TRBV19 and TRBJ1-1, with the D gene too uncertain to name. Here the sequenced sample was CD8+ T cells from peripheral blood mononuclear cells, taken in the third trimester of pregnancy. This sequence was found in a female donor with multiple sclerosis, enrolled in a pregnancy study. Here the CDR3 is given as CASSISHRGTEAFF. The nucleotide sequence reads as follows: TGTGCCAGTAGTATCTCCCATCGGGGCACTGAAGCTTTCTTT.